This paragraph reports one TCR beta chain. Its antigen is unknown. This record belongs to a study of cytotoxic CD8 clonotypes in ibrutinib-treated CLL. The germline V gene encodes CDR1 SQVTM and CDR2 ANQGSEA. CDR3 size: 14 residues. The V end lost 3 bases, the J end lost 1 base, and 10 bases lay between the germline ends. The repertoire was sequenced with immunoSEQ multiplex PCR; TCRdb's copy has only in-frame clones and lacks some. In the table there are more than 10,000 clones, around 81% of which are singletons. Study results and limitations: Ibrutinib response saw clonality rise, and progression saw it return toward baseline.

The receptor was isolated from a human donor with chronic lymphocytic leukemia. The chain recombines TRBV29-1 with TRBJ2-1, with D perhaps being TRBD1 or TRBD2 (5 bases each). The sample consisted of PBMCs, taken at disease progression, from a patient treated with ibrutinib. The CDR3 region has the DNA TGCAGCGTTGAGGTGGGGGTGTCCTACAATGAGCAGTTCTTC. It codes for CSVEVGVSYNEQFF.